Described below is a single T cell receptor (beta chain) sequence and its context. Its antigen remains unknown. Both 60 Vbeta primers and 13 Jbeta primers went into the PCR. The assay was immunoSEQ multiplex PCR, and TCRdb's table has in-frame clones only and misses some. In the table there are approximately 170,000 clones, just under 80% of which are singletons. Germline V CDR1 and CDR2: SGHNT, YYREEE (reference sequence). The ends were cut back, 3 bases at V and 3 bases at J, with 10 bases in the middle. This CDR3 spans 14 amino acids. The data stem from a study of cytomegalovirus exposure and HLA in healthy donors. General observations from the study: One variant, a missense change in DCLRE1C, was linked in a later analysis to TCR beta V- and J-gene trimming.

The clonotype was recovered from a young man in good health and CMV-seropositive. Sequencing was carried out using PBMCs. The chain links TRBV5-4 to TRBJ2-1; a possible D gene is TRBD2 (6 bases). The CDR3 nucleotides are TGTGCCAGCAGCTCTGGGGGGAACTACAATGAGCAGTTCTTC. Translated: CASSSGGNYNEQFF.